This TCR beta chain was obtained from a study of T-cell reconstitution after alpha-beta-depleted transplantation in children. The table lists this clonotype with many counts. Its target is unknown. Findings and caveats of the study: When one year had passed after transplant, most T-cell counts and diversity came from newly produced T cells. Expanded clones from the graft, numbering several hundred, reportedly supplied alpha-beta T cells about two months after transplant.

Unique molecular identifiers tagged the TCRbeta library. TCRdb redid the calling of the PCR reads with MiXCR, one entry per CDR3 protein. The table has roughly 120,000 distinct CDR3 sequences, over 9% seen once. Losses at the gene ends were 5 bases for V and 3 bases for J; bases not matched to a gene: 5. CDR1 and CDR2 (germline): SGHVS, FQNEAQ. The CDR3 is 14 amino acids. This specimen was PBMCs, taken before TCRalphabeta/CD19-depleted stem cell transplant. This sequence was found in a boy under 10 years old with acute lymphoblastic leukemia, due to receive a stem cell transplant. V usage is TRBV7-8 and J usage is TRBJ2-3, with 7 bases identical to TRBD1. The CDR3 region has the DNA TGTGCCAGCAGCGGACGACAGGGTACAGATACGCAGTATTTT. Translation gives CASSGRQGTDTQYF.